Sequencing of this TCR beta chain was carried out in a study of blood T cells in healthy people across ages (dated by TCRdb to between 2014 and 2017). In the study overall: In model experiments, template switching captured about one uniquely barcoded TCR beta cDNA molecule for every two T cells. Using deep sequencing normalized with unique cDNA molecular identifiers, the study measured how TCR beta repertoire diversity changes with age. The donors were divided into four age groups: young (average around 16 years), middle-aged (around 37), aged (62) and long-lived (approximately 74). Donors of different ages were randomly distributed across sequencing lanes to avoid experimental bias. For two donors (one aged 18 to 29 and one aged 80 or older), the study analyzed two additional independent replicas of 1 million unique cDNA reads from the same blood draw.

The germline V gene yields MNHEY for CDR1 and SVGEGT for CDR2. Measured from the cysteine to the phenylalanine, the CDR3 is 11 residues long. Only CDR3 DNA is held: 33 bases, read in frame from base 1. This clonotype has only a few counts. It lacks a known antigen. Mismatch with germline at one junction end may stem from a read error. Donors were under 40 systemically healthy Caucasian individuals from Russia aged roughly 6 to 90 years. Roughly 11 milliliters of peripheral blood were drawn from each donor into EDTA-treated Vacutainer tubes. Ficoll-Paque density-gradient centrifugation was used to isolate PBMCs, with at least 6.5 million per sample. Total RNA, at least 6 micrograms per sample, was extracted from PBMCs with Trizol reagent. The percentages of naive CD45RAhigh/CD27high T cells were determined by flow cytometry on a PBMC aliquot from every donor. Broader findings and caveats from the paper: Bulk unsorted PBMC profiling prevented conclusive comparison of naive and antigen-experienced compartments. Observed TCR beta diversity per million T cells fell roughly linearly with age, and a significant reduction was already apparent by age roughly 40. Observed TCR beta diversity correlated strongly with the percentage of naive T cells measured by flow cytometry. Compared with the aged group, more naive CD4+ T cells, fewer expanded clones and increased TCR diversity were shown by the long-lived group, suggesting age selection. Estimates of total diversity based on one million sequenced T cells were regarded as lower bounds and as underestimates. Because donor CMV infection status was unknown, age-related changes in expanded clonotypes were potentially confounded.

Library prep was done by 5' RACE. Sequencing was carried out with an Illumina HiSeq 2500. The second PCR ran for about 6 to 11 cycles and used a J-beta primer mix along with a sample-barcoded 5' primer. Each TCR beta cDNA molecule received a unique molecular identifier from a template-switch 5' adaptor carrying 12 random nucleotides. Each sample yielded at least 2.5 million CDR3-containing paired-end reads. First-strand cDNA synthesis was performed from all RNA using the Mint cDNA synthesis kit, with priming by a TRBC-specific oligonucleotide. After uracil-DNA glycosylase treatment, a first 18-cycle PCR used universal primers M1SS and BC2_uni_R on all cDNA. For the original study's pipeline: For normalization, 1 million high-quality reads, each with a distinct molecular identifier, were randomly selected from each sample. Instead of being binned into consensus sequences, reads that shared molecular identifiers were thrown out. MiTCR, set to a Q25 quality threshold and the strictest error-elimination algorithm, was used for CDR3 identification, clonotype clustering and error correction. A nonparametric unseen species model using Euler transformation provided a lower-bound estimate of total TCR beta diversity. TCRdb redid the processing of the public reads, applying fastp at Q25 and MiXCR, and retained in-frame beta chains. Every entry covers one CDR3 protein and lists the most common genes and DNA from its rows. TCRdb's processing, not the authors' own work, is the source of the V and J calls. This sample lists 1.5 million to 1.8 million distinct CDR3 sequences; approximately 43% were detected once. Clones ranked in the top ten supply around 4% of the sample.

This receptor was obtained from a woman in her late teens or twenties in good health. The rearrangement combines TRBV6-2 or TRBV6-3 with TRBJ2-1; TRBD1 aligns with 7 central bases. The material sequenced was blood. The CDR3 protein sequence reads: CASRQGYEEFF. The nucleotide sequence reads TGTGCCAGTCGACAGGGTTATGAGGAGTTCTTC.